This entry describes one T cell receptor beta chain. Antigen specificity is unknown. This sample is drawn from a study of T cell responses to AZD1222 COVID-19 vaccine. With V trimmed by 4 bases and J by 7 bases, 18 bases remained unmatched. The CDR3 runs 17 residues. CDR1 is SGHDN, CDR2 FVKESK, per germline. Study results and limitations: As reported, nearly half of all spike-specific TCRs target variant regions that are unmutated. Possibly, clonal diversity was underestimated; donors were largely white British and included more females.

The repertoire was sequenced with immunoSEQ multiplex PCR; TCRdb's copy has only in-frame clones and lacks some. The repertoire includes more than 150,000 clones, approximately 94% of them detected once, and 1.6% sits in the top ten. V gene TRBV14 combines with J gene TRBJ1-2, with 7 bases that match TRBD1. The source of this sequence is an adult who received the AZD1222 COVID-19 vaccine. The specimen comprised peripheral blood, sampled 28 days after the second AZD1222 dose. This CDR3 reads CASSPLGRTGVSFGYTF. The CDR3 DNA reads TGTGCCAGCAGCCCCCTAGGAAGGACAGGCGTCTCTTTTGGCTACACCTTC.